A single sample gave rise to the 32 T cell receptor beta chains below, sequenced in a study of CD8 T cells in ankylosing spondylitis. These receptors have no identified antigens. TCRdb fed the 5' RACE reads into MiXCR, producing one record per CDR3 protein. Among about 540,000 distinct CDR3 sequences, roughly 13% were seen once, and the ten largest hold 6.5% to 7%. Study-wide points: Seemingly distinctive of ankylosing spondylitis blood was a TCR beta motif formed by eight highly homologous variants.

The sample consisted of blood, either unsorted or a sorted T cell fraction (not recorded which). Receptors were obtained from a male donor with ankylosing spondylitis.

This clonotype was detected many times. CDR3 nucleotide sequence: TGTGCCAGCAGCTCAATGGCCGCGGGGTTCAATCAGCCCCAGCATTTT. This encodes CASSSMAAGFNQPQHF. V usage is TRBV7-6 and J usage is TRBJ1-5; D is undetermined. The CDR3 is 16 residues long. V was cut by 4 bases and J by 3 bases, with 16 bases left in between. Germline CDR1 reads SGHVS; CDR2 reads FNYEAQ.

The CDR3 protein is CASSVGGYTDTQYF. CDR3 coding DNA: TGTGCCAGCAGCGTCGGCGGATACACAGATACGCAGTATTTT. The rearrangement joins TRBV9 to TRBJ2-3; D is undetermined. Germline CDR1 SGDLS, CDR2 YYNGEE. Trimming took off 2 bases at V and 2 bases at J, with 9 bases between the two ends. The length of the CDR3 is 14 residues.

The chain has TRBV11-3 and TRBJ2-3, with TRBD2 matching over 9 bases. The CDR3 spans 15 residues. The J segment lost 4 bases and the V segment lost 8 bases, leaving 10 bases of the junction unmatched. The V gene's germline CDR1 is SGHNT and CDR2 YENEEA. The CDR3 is CASGGIAGEADTQYF. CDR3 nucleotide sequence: TGTGCCAGCGGGGGGATAGCGGGAGAGGCAGATACGCAGTATTTT.

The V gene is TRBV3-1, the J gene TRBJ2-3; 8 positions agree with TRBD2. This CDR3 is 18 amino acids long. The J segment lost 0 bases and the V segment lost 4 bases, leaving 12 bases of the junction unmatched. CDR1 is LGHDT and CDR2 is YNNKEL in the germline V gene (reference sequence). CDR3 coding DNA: TGTGCCAGCAGCCCGGTAACTAGCGGAACCTCTAGCACAGATACGCAGTATTTT. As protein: CASSPVTSGTSSTDTQYF.

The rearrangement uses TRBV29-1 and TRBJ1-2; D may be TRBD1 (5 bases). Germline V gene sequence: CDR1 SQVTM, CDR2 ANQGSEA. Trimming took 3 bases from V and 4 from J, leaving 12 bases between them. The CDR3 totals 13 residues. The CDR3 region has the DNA TGCAGCGTTGAGGGGAGGGGTGGCTATGGCTACACCTTC. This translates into CSVEGRGGYGYTF.

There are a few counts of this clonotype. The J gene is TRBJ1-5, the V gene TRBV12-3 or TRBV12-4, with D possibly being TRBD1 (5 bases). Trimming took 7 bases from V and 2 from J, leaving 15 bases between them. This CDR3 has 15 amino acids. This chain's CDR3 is CASTLRGVGNQPQHF. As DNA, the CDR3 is TGTGCCAGCACCCTACGGGGGGTTGGCAATCAGCCCCAGCATTTT.

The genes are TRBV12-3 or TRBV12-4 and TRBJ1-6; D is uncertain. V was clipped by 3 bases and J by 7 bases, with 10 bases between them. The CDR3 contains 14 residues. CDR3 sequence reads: CASSFESRNSPLHF. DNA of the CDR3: TGTGCCAGCAGTTTCGAGTCCCGAAATTCACCCCTCCACTTT.

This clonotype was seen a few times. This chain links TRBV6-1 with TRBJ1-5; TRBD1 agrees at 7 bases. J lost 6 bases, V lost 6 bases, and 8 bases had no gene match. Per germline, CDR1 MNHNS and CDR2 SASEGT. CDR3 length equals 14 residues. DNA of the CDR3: TGTGCCAGCAGATTGACAGGGTTGATTCAGCCCCAGCATTTT. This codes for CASRLTGLIQPQHF.

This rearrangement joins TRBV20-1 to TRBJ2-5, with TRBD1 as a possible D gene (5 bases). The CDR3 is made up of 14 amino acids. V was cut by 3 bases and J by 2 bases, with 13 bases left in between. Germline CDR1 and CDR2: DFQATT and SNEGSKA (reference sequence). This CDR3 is CSARDWRQQETQYF. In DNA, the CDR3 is TGCAGTGCTAGGGATTGGAGACAGCAAGAGACCCAGTACTTC.

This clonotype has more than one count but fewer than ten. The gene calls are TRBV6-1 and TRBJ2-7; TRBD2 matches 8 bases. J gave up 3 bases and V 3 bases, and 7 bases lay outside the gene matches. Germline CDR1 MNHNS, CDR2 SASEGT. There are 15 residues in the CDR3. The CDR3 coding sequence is TGTGCCAGCAGTGAGGGACTAGAGCCACACTACGAGCAGTACGTC. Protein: CASSEGLEPHYEQYV.

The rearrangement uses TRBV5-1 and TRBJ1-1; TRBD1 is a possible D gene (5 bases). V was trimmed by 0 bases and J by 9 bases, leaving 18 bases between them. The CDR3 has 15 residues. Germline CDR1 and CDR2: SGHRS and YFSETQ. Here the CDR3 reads CASSLELGPGTQAFF. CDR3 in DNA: TGCGCCAGCAGCTTGGAGCTGGGGCCAGGGACTCAAGCTTTCTTT.

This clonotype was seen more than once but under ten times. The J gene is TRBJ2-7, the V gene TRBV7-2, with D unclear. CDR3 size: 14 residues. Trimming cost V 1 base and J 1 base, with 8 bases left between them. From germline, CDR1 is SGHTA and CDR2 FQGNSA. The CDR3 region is CASSLDHYSYEQYF. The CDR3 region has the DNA TGTGCCAGCAGCTTAGATCATTATTCCTACGAGCAGTACTTC.

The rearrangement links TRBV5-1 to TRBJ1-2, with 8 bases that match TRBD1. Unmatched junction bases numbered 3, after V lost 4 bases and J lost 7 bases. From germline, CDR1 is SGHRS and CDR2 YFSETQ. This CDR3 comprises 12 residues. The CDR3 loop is CASSEDRAGYTF. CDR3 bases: TGCGCCAGCAGCGAGGACAGGGCTGGCTACACCTTC. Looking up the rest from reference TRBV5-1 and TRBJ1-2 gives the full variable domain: KAGVTQTPRYLIKTRGQQVTLSCSPISGHRSVSWYQQTPGQGLQFLFEYFSETQRNKGNFPGRFSGRQFSNSRSEMNVSTLELGDSALYLCASSEDRAGYTFGSGTRLTVV.

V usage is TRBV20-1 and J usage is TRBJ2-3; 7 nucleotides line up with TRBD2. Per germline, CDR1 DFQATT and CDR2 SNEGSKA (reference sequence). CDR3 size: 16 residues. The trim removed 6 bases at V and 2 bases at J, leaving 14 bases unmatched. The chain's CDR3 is CSARTWESGNTDTQYF. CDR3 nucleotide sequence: TGCAGTGCACGAACCTGGGAGAGCGGGAACACAGATACGCAGTATTTT.

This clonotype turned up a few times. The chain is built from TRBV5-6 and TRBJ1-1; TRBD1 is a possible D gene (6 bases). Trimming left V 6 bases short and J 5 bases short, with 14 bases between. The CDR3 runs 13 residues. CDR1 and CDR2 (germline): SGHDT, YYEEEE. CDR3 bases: TGTGCCAGCAACCGTGGGGGGCGGACTGAAGCTTTCTTT. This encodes CASNRGGRTEAFF.

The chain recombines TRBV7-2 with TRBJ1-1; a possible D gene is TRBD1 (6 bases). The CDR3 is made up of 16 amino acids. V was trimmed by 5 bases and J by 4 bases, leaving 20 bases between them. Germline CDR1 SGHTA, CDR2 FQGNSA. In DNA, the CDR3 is TGTGCCAGCAGCCCGGACGGGACTCCCAGGGGCACTGAAGCTTTCTTT. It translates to CASSPDGTPRGTEAFF.

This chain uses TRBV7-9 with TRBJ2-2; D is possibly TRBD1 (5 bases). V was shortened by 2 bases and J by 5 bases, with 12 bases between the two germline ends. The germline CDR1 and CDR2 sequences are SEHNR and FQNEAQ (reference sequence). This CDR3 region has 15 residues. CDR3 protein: CASSLISGRTGELFF. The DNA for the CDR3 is TGTGCCAGCAGCTTAATCTCAGGGCGGACCGGGGAGCTGTTTTTT.

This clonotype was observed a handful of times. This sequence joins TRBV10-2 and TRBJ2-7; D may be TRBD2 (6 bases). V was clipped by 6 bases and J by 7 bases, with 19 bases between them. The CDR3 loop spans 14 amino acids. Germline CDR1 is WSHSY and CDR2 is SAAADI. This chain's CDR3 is CASRRDPNLGEQYV. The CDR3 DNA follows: TGCGCCAGCAGGCGGGACCCGAACCTCGGGGAGCAGTACGTC.

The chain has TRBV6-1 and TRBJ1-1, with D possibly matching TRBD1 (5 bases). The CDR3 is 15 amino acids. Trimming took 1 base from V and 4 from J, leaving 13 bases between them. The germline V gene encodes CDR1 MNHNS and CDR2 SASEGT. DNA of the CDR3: TGTGCCAGCAGTGAAGAGAATGGGGACCTCACTGAAGCTTTCTTT. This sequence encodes CASSEENGDLTEAFF.

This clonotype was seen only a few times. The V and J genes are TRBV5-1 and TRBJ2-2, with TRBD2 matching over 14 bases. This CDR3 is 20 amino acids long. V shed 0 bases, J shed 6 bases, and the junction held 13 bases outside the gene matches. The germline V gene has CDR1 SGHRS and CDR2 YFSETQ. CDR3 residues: CASSLEPPRLAGGPSGELFF. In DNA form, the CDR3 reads TGCGCCAGCAGCTTGGAGCCACCACGACTAGCGGGAGGGCCCTCCGGGGAGCTGTTTTTT. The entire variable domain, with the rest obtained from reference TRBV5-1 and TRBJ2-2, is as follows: KAGVTQTPRYLIKTRGQQVTLSCSPISGHRSVSWYQQTPGQGLQFLFEYFSETQRNKGNFPGRFSGRQFSNSRSEMNVSTLELGDSALYLCASSLEPPRLAGGPSGELFFGEGSRLTVL.

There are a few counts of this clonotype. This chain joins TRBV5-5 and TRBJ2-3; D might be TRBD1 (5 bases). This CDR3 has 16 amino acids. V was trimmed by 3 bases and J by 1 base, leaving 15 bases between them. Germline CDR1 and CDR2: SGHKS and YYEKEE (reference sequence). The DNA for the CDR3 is TGTGCCAGCAGCTCCCCCTGGGGCGGTGGCACAGATACGCAGTATTTT. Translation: CASSSPWGGGTDTQYF.

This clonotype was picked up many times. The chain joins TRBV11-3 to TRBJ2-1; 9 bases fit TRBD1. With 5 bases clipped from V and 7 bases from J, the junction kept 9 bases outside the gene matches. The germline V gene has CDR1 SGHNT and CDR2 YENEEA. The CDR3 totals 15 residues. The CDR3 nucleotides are TGTGCCAGCAGCCCCTGGGGACAGGGTCCTAATGAGCAGTTCTTC. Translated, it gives CASSPWGQGPNEQFF.

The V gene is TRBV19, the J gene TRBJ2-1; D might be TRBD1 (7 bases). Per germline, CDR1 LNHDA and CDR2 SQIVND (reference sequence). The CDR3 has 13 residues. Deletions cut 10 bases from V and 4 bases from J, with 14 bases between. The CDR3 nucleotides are TGTGCCACCCACCCAGGGGGGTACAATGAGCAGTTCTTC. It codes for CATHPGGYNEQFF.

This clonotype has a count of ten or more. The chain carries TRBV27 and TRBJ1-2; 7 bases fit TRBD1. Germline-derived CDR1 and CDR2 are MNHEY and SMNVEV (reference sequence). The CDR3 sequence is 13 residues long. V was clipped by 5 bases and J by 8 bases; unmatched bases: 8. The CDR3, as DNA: TGTGCCAGCAGTCTAGGGGGGGGACAGGGCTACACCTTC. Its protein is CASSLGGGQGYTF.

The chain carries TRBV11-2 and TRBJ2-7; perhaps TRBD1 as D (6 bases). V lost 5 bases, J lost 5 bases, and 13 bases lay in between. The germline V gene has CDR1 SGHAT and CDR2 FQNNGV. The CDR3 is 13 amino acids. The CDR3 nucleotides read TGTGCCAGCAGCAGAGACAGGAAGGACGAGCAGTACTTC. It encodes CASSRDRKDEQYF.

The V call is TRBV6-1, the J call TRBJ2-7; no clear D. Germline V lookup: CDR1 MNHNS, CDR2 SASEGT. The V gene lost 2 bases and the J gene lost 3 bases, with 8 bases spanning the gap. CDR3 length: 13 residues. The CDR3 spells CASSERLDYEQYV. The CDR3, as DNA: TGTGCCAGCAGTGAACGTTTAGACTACGAGCAGTACGTC.

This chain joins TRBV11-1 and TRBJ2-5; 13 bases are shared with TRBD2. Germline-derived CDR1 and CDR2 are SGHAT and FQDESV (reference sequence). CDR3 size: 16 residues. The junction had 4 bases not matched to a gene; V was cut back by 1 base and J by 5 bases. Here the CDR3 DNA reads TGTGCCAGCAGCTTAGGGACTAGCGGGAGTGTGGAGACCCAGTACTTC. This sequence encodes CASSLGTSGSVETQYF.

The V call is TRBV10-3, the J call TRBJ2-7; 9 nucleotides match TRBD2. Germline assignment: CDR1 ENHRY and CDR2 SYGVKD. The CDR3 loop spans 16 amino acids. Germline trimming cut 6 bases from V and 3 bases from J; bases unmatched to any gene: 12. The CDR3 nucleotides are TGTGCCATCAGATCATCTTCCGGGACTAGCTTCTACGAGCAGTACTTC. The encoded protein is CAIRSSSGTSFYEQYF.

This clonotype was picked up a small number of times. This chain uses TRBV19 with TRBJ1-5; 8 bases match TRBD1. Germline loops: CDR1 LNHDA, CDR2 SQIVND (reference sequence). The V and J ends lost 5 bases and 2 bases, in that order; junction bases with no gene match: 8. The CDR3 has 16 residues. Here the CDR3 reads CASSGLTGAGNQPQHF. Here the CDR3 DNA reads TGTGCCAGTAGTGGGTTGACAGGGGCTGGCAATCAGCCCCAGCATTTT.

CDR3 region: CASTESRGQETQYF. CDR3 sequence (DNA): TGTGCCAGCACAGAATCCAGGGGGCAAGAGACCCAGTACTTC. The chain couples TRBV6-1 to TRBJ2-5; TRBD1 matches at 7 bases. This CDR3 comprises 14 residues. CDR1 MNHNS and CDR2 SASEGT come from the germline V gene. Trimming removed 7 bases from V and 2 bases from J; junction bases left unmatched: 7.

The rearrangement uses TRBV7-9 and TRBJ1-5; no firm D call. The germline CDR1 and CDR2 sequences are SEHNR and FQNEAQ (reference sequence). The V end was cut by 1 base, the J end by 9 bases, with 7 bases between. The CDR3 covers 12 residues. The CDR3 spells CASSLDSGPQHF. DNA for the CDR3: TGTGCCAGCAGCTTAGATAGTGGGCCCCAGCATTTT.

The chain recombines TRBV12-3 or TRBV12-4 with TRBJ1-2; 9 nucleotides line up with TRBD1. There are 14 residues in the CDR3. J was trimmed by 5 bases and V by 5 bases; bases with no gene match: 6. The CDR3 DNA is TGTGCCAGCAGTACAGGGGGCGCATCTTATGGCTACACCTTC. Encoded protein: CASSTGGASYGYTF.